This T cell receptor (beta chain) originates from a study of blood T cell repertoires in COVID-19. Across the whole study: Acute and convalescent COVID-19 samples came from the United States, Italy and Spain. The analysed material was cDNA or gDNA that came from T cells, B-cell-depleted T cells, or PBMCs.

The CDR3 is made up of 14 amino acids. The germline V gene encodes CDR1 MNHEY and CDR2 SVGAGI. The V segment lost 5 bases and the J segment 2 bases; nucleotides outside the gene matches: 6. Original data processing: Scientists estimated how many nucleated cells there were by amplifying reference gene primers. Sequencing used immunoSEQ multiplex PCR; TCRdb keeps in-frame clones, though not all of them. V and J calls and clone size are those listed in that table; D and trimming were worked out from the DNA. The profile shows around 620,000 clones, approximately 90% of them singletons. This clone has only a few counts.

The clonotype originates from a woman aged 18-29 years with acute or convalescent COVID-19. The sample consisted of peripheral blood. This chain joins TRBV6-5 and TRBJ2-7, with 7 positions matching TRBD2. The CDR3 is CASSPDSGPYEQYF. The CDR3, as DNA: TGTGCCAGCAGTCCAGATAGCGGGCCCTACGAGCAGTACTTC.